Shown below are 27 T cell receptor beta chains from a single sample sequenced in a study of identical twins. Each CDR3 protein gets one entry after TCRdb re-called the 5' RACE reads with MiXCR. The sample includes around 670,000 distinct CDR3 sequences, approximately 6% of them seen just once. Sequencing was done on a sample of naive T cells sorted from blood. The receptors were gathered from a man between 18 and 29 years old in good health.

The CDR3 DNA reads TGTGCCAGCAGCCCGACTAGCGCTAGCTCCTACAATGAGCAGTTCTTC. Its translation is CASSPTSASSYNEQFF. J is TRBJ2-1 and V is TRBV14, with 8 bases fitting TRBD2. Germline trimming cut 4 bases from V and 0 bases from J; bases unmatched to any gene: 5. From germline, CDR1 is SGHDN and CDR2 FVKESK. The CDR3 sequence is 16 residues long.

This clonotype was seen at least ten times. The CDR3 DNA is TGCAGTGCCGACACAGATACGCAGTATTTT. As protein: CSADTDTQYF. The gene calls are TRBV20-1 and TRBJ2-3; no clear D. This CDR3 spans 10 amino acids. Between the trimmed V and J ends, which lost 6 bases and 2 bases, there was a span of 3 bases. Germline CDR1 reads DFQATT; CDR2 reads SNEGSKA (reference sequence).

This rearrangement joins TRBV24-1 to TRBJ2-3; 7 nucleotides align to TRBD1. The CDR3 contains 14 residues. V lost 7 bases, J lost 1 base, and 4 bases stayed unmatched. CDR1 and CDR2 (germline): KGHDR, SFDVKD. CDR3 coding DNA: TGTGCCACCAGCGCTACAGGGGGCACAGATACGCAGTATTTT. Translation gives CATSATGGTDTQYF.

V is TRBV6-1 and J is TRBJ1-1; TRBD1 is a possible D gene (5 bases). There are 13 residues in the CDR3. CDR1 and CDR2 (germline): MNHNS, SASEGT. V was pared by 7 bases and J by 0 bases, with 9 bases between. The CDR3 DNA is TGTGCCAGCAAGGGGAATATGAACACTGAAGCTTTCTTT. It translates to CASKGNMNTEAFF.

The sample holds a few counts of this clonotype. The chain is built from TRBV12-3 or TRBV12-4 and TRBJ2-3; 13 nucleotides match TRBD2. The junction had 13 bases not matched to a gene; V was cut back by 6 bases and J by 1 base. The CDR3 spans 19 residues. The CDR3 DNA is TGTGCCAGCAGCCTACTAGCGGGAGGGGGCCTTCCCGGCACAGATACGCAGTATTTT. Protein sequence: CASSLLAGGGLPGTDTQYF.

This clonotype has a count of ten or more. The chain joins TRBV20-1 to TRBJ2-5, with a tentative D call TRBD2 (5 bases). The V end was cut by 1 base, the J end by 4 bases, with 10 bases between. Germline V gene sequence: CDR1 DFQATT, CDR2 SNEGSKA (reference sequence). CDR3 size: 13 residues. The CDR3 DNA sequence: TGCAGTGCTAGAGTCAGAGGGCGAGAGACCCAGTACTTC. It encodes CSARVRGRETQYF.

This clonotype came up a few times. The chain combines TRBV11-2 with TRBJ2-7; D may be TRBD2 (5 bases). The germline V and J ends were trimmed by 1 base and 5 bases, with 12 bases remaining between them. The CDR3 runs 14 residues. Germline V CDR1 and CDR2: SGHAT, FQNNGV. The CDR3 loop reads CASSLARDFHEQYV. In nucleotides, the CDR3 is TGTGCCAGCAGCTTAGCACGGGATTTTCACGAGCAGTACGTC.

This clonotype was detected ten times or more. The rearrangement uses TRBV4-3 and TRBJ1-5; 8 bases are a match to TRBD1. Losses at the gene ends were 0 bases for V and 9 bases for J; bases not matched to a gene: 10. CDR1 LGHNA and CDR2 YSLEER come from the germline V gene. The CDR3 is made up of 16 amino acids. The CDR3 loop is CASSQDNGQGSLPQHF. CDR3 in DNA: TGCGCCAGCAGCCAAGATAACGGACAGGGTTCTCTGCCCCAGCATTTT.

The sample holds many counts of this clonotype. V gene TRBV7-8 combines with J gene TRBJ2-2; TRBD1 matches at 8 bases. The trim removed 6 bases at V and 3 bases at J, leaving 6 bases unmatched. Germline loops: CDR1 SGHVS, CDR2 FQNEAQ. The CDR3 has 15 amino acids. The chain's CDR3 is CASRGQGGHTGELFF. The DNA of the CDR3 is TGTGCCAGCAGAGGACAGGGTGGGCACACCGGGGAGCTGTTTTTT.

This clonotype was counted only a few times. The J gene is TRBJ2-7, the V gene TRBV20-1; D is possibly TRBD1 or TRBD2 (6 bases each). The germline V gene encodes CDR1 DFQATT and CDR2 SNEGSKA (reference sequence). CDR3 size: 15 residues. The ends were cut back, 3 bases at V and 2 bases at J, with 17 bases in the middle. Here the CDR3 reads CSASHWGDTTYEQYF. DNA of the CDR3: TGCAGTGCTAGCCACTGGGGGGACACTACCTACGAGCAGTACTTC.

Many counts were recorded for this clonotype. This chain links TRBV11-2 with TRBJ1-4; D ambiguous. V was trimmed by 5 bases and J by 7 bases, leaving 11 bases between them. CDR3 size: 13 residues. Germline V CDR1 and CDR2: SGHAT, FQNNGV. The chain's CDR3 is CASSQDRGEKLFF. The CDR3 region has the DNA TGTGCCAGCAGCCAGGACCGCGGTGAAAAACTGTTTTTT.

Ten or more counts support this clonotype. The gene calls are TRBV10-3 and TRBJ2-7; D gene ambiguous. CDR1 and CDR2 (germline): ENHRY, SYGVKD. This CDR3 has 13 amino acids. The V gene lost 0 bases and the J gene lost 6 bases, with 9 bases spanning the gap. For the CDR3, the DNA is TGTGCCATCAGTGAGTCCGGACCCCTCGAGCAGTACTTC. This codes for CAISESGPLEQYF.

The CDR3 DNA follows: TGTGCCAGCAGTTCTTTATCTAGCGGGAGGAACTCCTACGAGCAGTACTTC. Protein: CASSSLSSGRNSYEQYF. The chain links TRBV28 to TRBJ2-7; 11 nucleotides line up with TRBD2. Germline V gene lookup returns CDR1 MDHEN and CDR2 SYDVKM. V lost 4 bases, J lost 0 bases, and 8 bases stayed unmatched. The CDR3 covers 17 residues. The variable domain in full, completed from reference TRBV28 and TRBJ2-7, reads DVKVTQSSRYLVKRTGEKVFLECVQDMDHENMFWYRQDPGLGLRLIYFSYDVKMKEKGDIPEGYSVSREKKERFSLILESASTNQTSMYLCASSSLSSGRNSYEQYFGPGTRLTVT.

This clonotype was detected many times. This sequence joins TRBV6-2 or TRBV6-3 and TRBJ2-7; 10 positions agree with TRBD1. The V gene's germline CDR1 is MNHEY and CDR2 SVGEGT. There are 15 residues in the CDR3. Germline trimming cut 8 bases from V and 4 bases from J; bases unmatched to any gene: 11. CDR3 amino acids: CASSPGQGLSYEQYV. The CDR3 DNA sequence: TGTGCCAGCTCACCGGGACAGGGGCTCTCTTACGAGCAGTACGTC.

Only a few counts were recorded for this clonotype. The V and J genes are TRBV27 and TRBJ1-6, with D tentatively TRBD1 (5 bases). Germline V lookup: CDR1 MNHEY, CDR2 SMNVEV (reference sequence). V lost 5 bases, J lost 4 bases, and 12 bases lay in between. This CDR3 comprises 15 residues. CDR3 protein: CASSVTATYNSPLHF. The CDR3 DNA reads TGTGCCAGCAGTGTGACAGCAACATATAATTCACCCCTCCACTTT.

The sample holds a few counts of this clonotype. The limits of the CDR3 on the DNA are not certain, so only TCRdb's listed CDR3 is given. This sequence joins TRBV7-9 and TRBJ2-1; the table calls TRBD1, which could not be checked here. A total of 12 residues make up the CDR3, ends included. Germline V lookup: CDR1 SEHNR, CDR2 FQNEAQ (reference sequence). The CDR3 spells CASSLVAQGTFF.

This clonotype has just a few counts. This chain connects TRBV4-1 to TRBJ1-1; no clear D gene. This CDR3 region has 14 residues. Trimming took 0 bases from V and 5 from J, leaving 10 bases between them. Per the germline V gene, CDR1 is MGHRA and CDR2 is YSYEKL. CDR3 sequence reads: CASSQEHSWTEAFF. DNA for the CDR3: TGCGCCAGCAGCCAAGAACATAGCTGGACTGAAGCTTTCTTT.

This clonotype turned up a few times. The chain couples TRBV6-1 to TRBJ2-7, with D possibly called TRBD1 or TRBD2 (5 bases each). The V gene's germline CDR1 is MNHNS and CDR2 SASEGT. The CDR3 loop spans 13 amino acids. Between the trimmed V and J ends, which lost 6 bases and 4 bases, there was a span of 13 bases. The CDR3: CASRWGPMYEQYF. The CDR3 DNA is TGTGCCAGCAGGTGGGGACCGATGTACGAGCAGTACTTC.

In this sample, this clonotype turned up many times. The CDR3 loop is CASSSKTGSDEKLFF. CDR3 in DNA: TGTGCCAGCAGTTCCAAAACAGGGTCGGATGAAAAACTGTTTTTT. This sequence joins TRBV12-3 or TRBV12-4 and TRBJ1-4; weak D call: TRBD1 (6 bases). There are 15 residues in the CDR3. V gave up 4 bases and J gave up 6 bases, with 15 bases separating them.

This clonotype was detected a few times. The CDR3 here is CASSPLGANPQGSNYGYTF. The CDR3 region has the DNA TGCGCCAGCAGCCCGCTGGGGGCCAATCCACAGGGATCAAACTATGGCTACACCTTC. This chain links TRBV5-1 with TRBJ1-2; tentative D call: TRBD1 (6 bases). This CDR3 spans 19 amino acids. Trimming left V 4 bases short and J 2 bases short, with 27 bases between. Germline CDR1 reads SGHRS; CDR2 reads YFSETQ.

This clonotype was seen ten or more times. The V and J genes are TRBV21-1 and TRBJ2-1; TRBD1 was called by the table and not checked on the DNA. TRBV21-1 is marked as a pseudogene. CDR3 length: 21 amino acids. CDR3 bases: TGTGCCAGCAGCCCTAGACGGAACATCGCGGACAGGCCATCTTTGTGGAATGAGCAGTTCTTC. Translation: CASSPRRNIADRPSLWNEQFF.

The chain recombines TRBV9 with TRBJ2-1, with TRBD2 matching 9 bases. The germline CDR1 and CDR2 sequences are SGDLS and YYNGEE. V was clipped by 3 bases and J by 9 bases; unmatched bases: 10. This CDR3 spans 15 amino acids. The CDR3 spells CASSEAGTSLGEQFF. CDR3 sequence (DNA): TGTGCCAGCAGCGAGGCCGGGACTAGCCTTGGTGAGCAGTTCTTC.

The genes are TRBV6-5 and TRBJ2-6, with no clear D. Looked up from germline, CDR1 is MNHEY and CDR2 is SVGAGI. V lost 0 bases and J 0 bases, leaving 9 bases between the germline ends. This CDR3 has 17 residues. The CDR3 is CASSYSMLSSGANVLTF. In DNA, the CDR3 is TGTGCCAGCAGTTACTCGATGCTTTCCTCTGGGGCCAACGTCCTGACTTTC.

This clonotype was seen repeatedly, ten times or more. The V call is TRBV24-1, the J call TRBJ2-2; 7 nucleotides match TRBD2. J lost 6 bases, V lost 6 bases, and 9 bases had no gene match. CDR3 length: 15 amino acids. Germline-derived CDR1 and CDR2 are KGHDR and SFDVKD. The CDR3: CATSPEGGPAGELFF. For the CDR3, the DNA is TGTGCCACCAGTCCGGAGGGAGGGCCCGCCGGGGAGCTGTTTTTT.

This clonotype was seen repeatedly, ten times or more. CDR3 DNA sequence: TGTGCCAGCAGTTCCGACGTGAGCTCCTACGAGCAGTACTTC. Translating gives CASSSDVSSYEQYF. The chain employs TRBV6-5 and TRBJ2-7; unclear D gene. The CDR3 covers 14 residues. V gave up 4 bases and J gave up 0 bases, with 10 bases separating them. Germline V gene data show CDR1 as MNHEY and CDR2 as SVGAGI.

A remark on this clonotype: Since a much larger clone is just one base distant, this may be a read error. The chain is built from TRBV20-1 and TRBJ2-1; D gene unclear. This CDR3 spans 16 amino acids. The germline V gene has CDR1 DFQATT and CDR2 SNEGSKA (reference sequence). V was cut by 3 bases and J by 0 bases, with 15 bases left in between. CDR3 DNA sequence: TGCAGTGCTAGTGAGCCCAGCGCGAGCTCCTACAATGAGCAGTTCTTC. This gives the protein CSASEPSASSYNEQFF.

Many counts were recorded for this clonotype. The chain joins TRBV12-3 or TRBV12-4 to TRBJ2-7; D is uncertain. The CDR3 is 17 residues long. The V and J ends lost 3 bases and 5 bases respectively, with 23 bases between them. In DNA form, the CDR3 reads TGTGCCAGCAGTTTCAATGTCCGGGCAGCAGTTTCCCACGAGCAGTACGTC. It encodes CASSFNVRAAVSHEQYV.